This T cell receptor beta chain was captured by sequencing in a study of cytomegalovirus exposure and HLA in healthy donors. A word on this clone: Its matching antigen is unknown.

Findings and caveats of the study: It was confirmed in vitro that a few of the CMV-associated chains were specific for CMV antigens. Most TCR sequences were uncommon, yet certain public TCRs appeared in many donors. A classifier reportedly called cytomegalovirus status with high sensitivity and specificity.

Trimming took off 6 bases at V and 10 bases at J, with 16 bases between the two ends. Germline values: CDR1 MDHEN, CDR2 SYDVKM. This CDR3 region has 14 residues. Libraries were prepared by immunoSEQ multiplex PCR; TCRdb keeps only in-frame clonotypes and omits some of them. Found here are about 240,000 clones, around nine tenths of them singletons; the top ten hold roughly 2.5%. This receptor was obtained from a man younger than 30 in good health and CMV-seronegative. Sequencing was done on a sample of PBMCs. The genes are TRBV28 and TRBJ1-6; D might be TRBD1 (5 bases). The CDR3 DNA reads as TGTGCCAGCAGGACCGGGACTGGCTGGTCACCCCTCCACTTT. It translates to CASRTGTGWSPLHF.